Listed here are 14 T cell receptor beta chains from one sample, sequenced in a study of blood T cell repertoires in COVID-19. The repertoire was sequenced with immunoSEQ multiplex PCR; TCRdb's copy has only in-frame clones and lacks some. In the table there are about 340,000 clones, about 86% of which are singletons. The sample comprised PBMCs or T cells enriched from blood (not recorded which). These receptors originate from a woman aged 40-49 years with acute COVID-19.

J is TRBJ1-4 and V is TRBV5-1, with 8 bases aligning to TRBD1. This CDR3 has 17 residues. Per the germline V gene, CDR1 is SGHRS and CDR2 is YFSETQ. Trimming removed 2 bases from V and 6 bases from J; junction bases left unmatched: 12. CDR3 DNA sequence: TGCGCCAGCAGCTTAGGGCGTGTCGGGACAGGTTATGAAAAACTGTTTTTT. It codes for CASSLGRVGTGYEKLFF.

This chain links TRBV27 with TRBJ1-2; 9 nucleotides agree with TRBD1. The CDR3 has 15 residues. Germline V gives CDR1 MNHEY, CDR2 SMNVEV (reference sequence). V trimming: 6 bases; J trimming: 2 bases; junction bases outside the gene matches: 7. DNA of the CDR3: TGTGCCAGCAGAGAAACCGGGACAGGGAACTATGGCTACACCTTC. Translated, it gives CASRETGTGNYGYTF.

The J gene is TRBJ2-3, the V gene TRBV11-2; D is uncertain. Trimming shortened V by 0 bases and J by 1 base, and 11 bases separated the two germline ends. Germline assignment: CDR1 SGHAT and CDR2 FQNNGV. The CDR3 length is 16 residues. The CDR3 region has the DNA TGTGCCAGCAGCTTAGACAGGTCCCTCGGCACAGATACGCAGTATTTT. It is translated as CASSLDRSLGTDTQYF.

A remark on this clone: This sample also contains other DNA sequences that code for the same CDR3. CDR3 amino acids: CASSVVSGVEAFF. The CDR3 DNA is TGTGCCAGCAGCGTAGTATCCGGGGTGGAAGCTTTCTTT. The chain couples TRBV9 to TRBJ1-1, with unresolved D. The germline CDR1 and CDR2 sequences are SGDLS and YYNGEE. V was cut by 0 bases and J by 8 bases, with 11 bases left in between. CDR3 length: 13 residues.

This clone was seen a few times. The V and J genes are TRBV7-2 and TRBJ1-5; D gene uncertain. Trimming cost V 5 bases and J 0 bases, with 8 bases left between them. Germline CDR1 is SGHTA and CDR2 is FQGNSA. CDR3 length equals 14 residues. CDR3 in amino acids: CASSPGDSNQPQHF. The CDR3 region has the DNA TGTGCCAGCAGCCCCGGGGATAGCAATCAGCCCCAGCATTTT.

V and J are TRBV12-3 or TRBV12-4 and TRBJ1-5, with 9 bases aligning to TRBD1. CDR3 size: 13 residues. The V and J ends lost 6 bases and 5 bases, in that order; junction bases with no gene match: 2. The CDR3 DNA sequence: TGTGCCAGCAGGACAGGGGGTTATCAGCCCCAGCATTTT. This translates into CASRTGGYQPQHF.

This clone has just a few counts. The CDR3 sequence is CASRLSGTEAFF. CDR3 in DNA: TGTGCCAGCAGGCTATCGGGGACTGAAGCTTTCTTT. The chain recombines TRBV7-9 with TRBJ1-1; no clear D gene. CDR3 size: 12 residues. Trimming took off 6 bases at V and 5 bases at J, with 10 bases between the two ends. Germline loops: CDR1 SEHNR, CDR2 FQNEAQ (reference sequence). Full variable domain (remainder filled in from reference TRBV7-9 and TRBJ1-1): DTGVSQNPRHKITKRGQNVTFRCDPISEHNRLYWYRQTLGQGPEFLTYFQNEAQLEKSRLLSDRFSAERPKGSFSTLEIQRTEQGDSAMYLCASRLSGTEAFFGQGTRLTVV.

A single count supports this clone. The chain is built from TRBV4-3 and TRBJ1-2; D is unclear. The germline V gene has CDR1 LGHNA and CDR2 YSLEER. The V gene lost 0 bases and the J gene lost 1 base, with 9 bases spanning the gap. CDR3 length: 15 residues. The CDR3 region has the DNA TGCGCCAGCAGCCAAGATTTACAGCTTAACTATGGCTACACCTTC. It specifies CASSQDLQLNYGYTF.

This chain joins TRBV20-1 and TRBJ2-5, with 9 bases aligning to TRBD1. This CDR3 is built from 14 residues. V shed 3 bases, J shed 2 bases, and the junction held 4 bases outside the gene matches. CDR1 DFQATT and CDR2 SNEGSKA come from the germline V gene (reference sequence). This CDR3 is CSASSTGGQETQYF. The CDR3 bases are TGCAGTGCTAGTTCGACAGGGGGTCAAGAGACCCAGTACTTC.

V usage is TRBV18 and J usage is TRBJ1-2; TRBD1 might be the D (5 bases). The V end was cut by 5 bases, the J end by 4 bases, with 20 bases between. Per germline, CDR1 KGHSH and CDR2 LQKENI. This CDR3 comprises 16 residues. The CDR3 DNA reads TGTGCCAGCTCAGCCCTAAGTGGGGCGCGTATCTATGGCTACACCTTC. Translation gives CASSALSGARIYGYTF.

This clone was counted only a few times. Other DNA sequences in the same sample also yield this CDR3. V usage is TRBV28 and J usage is TRBJ2-7, with D possibly matching TRBD2 (6 bases). Germline assignment: CDR1 MDHEN and CDR2 SYDVKM. The CDR3 consists of 13 residues. The ends were cut back, 4 bases at V and 3 bases at J, with 10 bases in the middle. The DNA for the CDR3 is TGTGCCAGCAGTTCCGGGACTTACTACGAGCAGTACTTC. This sequence encodes CASSSGTYYEQYF.

Details on this clone: The sample carries other DNA sequences with the same CDR3. The V gene is TRBV6-5, the J gene TRBJ2-1, with TRBD1 as a possible D gene (5 bases). Trimming took off 2 bases at V and 3 bases at J, with 8 bases between the two ends. This CDR3 is built from 14 residues. CDR1 and CDR2 (germline): MNHEY, SVGAGI. Written as DNA, the CDR3 is TGTGCCAGCAGTTACGGTCAGGGCTACAATGAGCAGTTCTTC. Translated: CASSYGQGYNEQFF.

J is TRBJ2-1 and V is TRBV9; 10 bases are shared with TRBD1. Trimming took 4 bases from V and 8 from J; bases not matched to a gene: 12. Germline CDR1 SGDLS, CDR2 YYNGEE. The CDR3 extends over 16 amino acids. CDR3 bases: TGTGCCAGCAGCTCAACCACCGGGACAGGGGTCCATGAGCAGTTCTTC. Amino acids: CASSSTTGTGVHEQFF.

This clone came up once. V gene TRBV7-9 combines with J gene TRBJ2-7; 10 bases are shared with TRBD1. The germline V gene has CDR1 SEHNR and CDR2 FQNEAQ (reference sequence). CDR3 length: 14 amino acids. Trimming cost V 6 bases and J 7 bases; bases outside gene matches: 9. Here the CDR3 reads CASSPPGQGREQYF. The CDR3 nucleotides are TGTGCCAGCAGTCCACCGGGACAGGGGCGAGAGCAGTACTTC.